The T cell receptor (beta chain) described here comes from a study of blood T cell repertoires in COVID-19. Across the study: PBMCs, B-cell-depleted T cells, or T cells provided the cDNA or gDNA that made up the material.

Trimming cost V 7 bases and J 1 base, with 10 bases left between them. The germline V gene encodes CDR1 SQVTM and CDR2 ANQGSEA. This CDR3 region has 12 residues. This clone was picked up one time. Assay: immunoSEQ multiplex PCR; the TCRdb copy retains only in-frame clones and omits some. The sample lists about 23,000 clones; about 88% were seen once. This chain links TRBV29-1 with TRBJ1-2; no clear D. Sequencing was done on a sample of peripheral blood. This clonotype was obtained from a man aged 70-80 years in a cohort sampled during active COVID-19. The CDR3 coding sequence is TGCAGCGGCGGAGACGATAACTATGGCTACACCTTC. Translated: CSGGDDNYGYTF. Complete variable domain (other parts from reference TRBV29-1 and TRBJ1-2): SAVISQKPSRDICQRGTSLTIQCQVDSQVTMMFWYRQQPGQSLTLIATANQGSEATYESGFVIDKFPISRPNLTFSTLTVSNMSPEDSSIYLCSGGDDNYGYTFGSGTRLTVV.